One sample yielded the 26 T cell receptor beta chains listed below, sequenced in a study of T cell responses to AZD1222 COVID-19 vaccine (dated by TCRdb to the early 2020s). Receptor libraries were prepared by the immunoSEQ multiplex PCR assay. TCRdb's version of the immuneACCESS table is confined to in-frame rearrangements and falls short of the full clone set. An unresolved V gene accounts for under half of the shortfall where checked; the remainder is of unknown origin. This sample has 130,000 or so clones in its table, and roughly 93% of those were observed once. The ten largest clones add up to around 0.98% of the sample. The time point label here, explained by the study, means: about 28 days (+/-7) after the second vaccine dose. Sequencing was performed on peripheral blood, taken 28 days after the second AZD1222 dose. The receptors come from an adult who received the AZD1222 COVID-19 vaccine.

This chain connects TRBV13 to TRBJ1-6; D is perhaps TRBD1 (5 bases). Germline values: CDR1 PRHDT, CDR2 FYEKMQ (reference sequence). Between the trimmed V and J ends, which lost 0 bases and 9 bases, there was a span of 6 bases. This CDR3 has 13 amino acids. The CDR3 nucleotides are TGTGCCAGCAGCTTAGGCCAGGGTTCACCCCTCCACTTT. This codes for CASSLGQGSPLHF.

The CDR3 bases are TGTGCCAGCTCAAACGGCCCGGTTCTGAACACTGAAGCTTTCTTT. Its translation is CASSNGPVLNTEAFF. The V and J genes are TRBV18 and TRBJ1-1; D ambiguous. CDR3 length equals 15 residues. Germline V gene sequence: CDR1 KGHSH, CDR2 LQKENI. V was clipped by 5 bases and J by 0 bases, with 13 bases between them.

This chain uses TRBV19 with TRBJ1-4; 7 nucleotides line up with TRBD1. This CDR3 has 13 residues. Germline CDR1 is LNHDA and CDR2 is SQIVND (reference sequence). V was clipped by 5 bases and J by 7 bases; unmatched bases: 4. The CDR3 protein is CASSRQGGEKLFF. The DNA for the CDR3 is TGTGCCAGTAGTCGGCAGGGGGGTGAAAAACTGTTTTTT.

This rearrangement joins TRBV9 to TRBJ2-1; D is ambiguous. This CDR3 contains 15 residues. V lost 4 bases to trimming and J lost 1 base, with 12 bases between them. Germline values: CDR1 SGDLS, CDR2 YYNGEE. CDR3 amino acids: CASSPVSTSYNEQFF. The DNA of the CDR3 is TGTGCCAGCAGCCCCGTTAGCACATCCTACAATGAGCAGTTCTTC.

This rearrangement joins TRBV23-1 to TRBJ1-5, with 7 bases that match TRBD1. TRBV23-1 belongs to the ORF category, with a function that is uncertain. J gave up 1 base and V 2 bases, and 11 bases lay outside the gene matches. The CDR3 runs 18 residues. CDR3 sequence reads: CASSQRTGGLVSNQPQHF. CDR3 DNA sequence: TGCGCCAGCAGTCAAAGGACAGGTGGTCTGGTAAGCAATCAGCCCCAGCATTTT.

The V and J genes are TRBV6-4 and TRBJ2-1; 10 positions match TRBD2. This CDR3 spans 16 amino acids. Germline V gene sequence: CDR1 MRHNA, CDR2 SNTAGT. V lost 10 bases to trimming and J lost 3 bases; unmatched junction nucleotides: 12. This CDR3 is CANGLAASRCYNEQFF. CDR3 nucleotide sequence: TGTGCCAATGGACTAGCGGCTTCGCGCTGCTACAATGAGCAGTTCTTC.

This clone appeared a single time. This CDR3 is CASSPDRGLFEAFF. In nucleotides, the CDR3 is TGTGCCAGCAGCCCCGACAGGGGGCTCTTTGAAGCTTTCTTT. The genes are TRBV6-5 and TRBJ1-1; 10 positions agree with TRBD1. In germline, CDR1 is MNHEY, CDR2 SVGAGI. V lost 6 bases to trimming and J lost 7 bases; unmatched junction nucleotides: 8. The CDR3 contains 14 residues.

This sequence joins TRBV13 and TRBJ2-1, with 9 bases that match TRBD2. J gave up 2 bases and V 4 bases, and 3 bases lay outside the gene matches. The CDR3 length is 15 residues. The germline gives CDR1 PRHDT, CDR2 FYEKMQ (reference sequence). The CDR3 DNA sequence: TGTGCCAGCAGCTCCAGACTAGCGGCCTACAATGAGCAGTTCTTC. It yields the protein CASSSRLAAYNEQFF.

This clone was observed a few times. V usage is TRBV13 and J usage is TRBJ2-5; D call uncertain. Germline CDR1 is PRHDT and CDR2 is FYEKMQ (reference sequence). The CDR3 is made up of 13 amino acids. Trimming pared 3 bases from V and 4 bases from J, leaving 9 bases between. This CDR3 reads CASSFRQVETQYF. The CDR3 DNA sequence: TGTGCCAGCAGCTTCAGGCAGGTAGAGACCCAGTACTTC.

A remark on this clone: The junction does not match germline at one end; this may be a read error. The chain links TRBV5-1 to TRBJ2-1; D uncertain. Germline CDR1 SGHRS, CDR2 YFSETQ. CDR3 size: 11 residues. The DNA of the CDR3 is TGCGCCAGCAGCTTGGAGAATGTGCAGTTCTTC. It translates to CASSLENVQFF.

The chain recombines TRBV5-1 with TRBJ1-2; weak D call: TRBD1 (5 bases). CDR1 is SGHRS and CDR2 is YFSETQ in the germline V gene. This CDR3 region has 13 residues. Trimming removed 4 bases at V and 8 bases at J, with 15 bases between. Here the CDR3 DNA reads TGCGCCAGCAGCACATACGGGGCTGGCGGCTACACCTTC. Residues: CASSTYGAGGYTF.

This sequence joins TRBV19 and TRBJ1-2; the D gene is possibly TRBD1 (6 bases). Germline V gives CDR1 LNHDA, CDR2 SQIVND (reference sequence). This CDR3 spans 16 amino acids. Trimming took off 1 base at V and 7 bases at J, with 19 bases between the two ends. The CDR3 loop reads CASSIAPGWGARGYTF. As DNA, the CDR3 is TGTGCCAGTAGTATAGCCCCCGGTTGGGGGGCCCGTGGCTACACCTTC.

CDR3 protein: CATSWTSGSYNEQFF. The CDR3 nucleotides are TGTGCCACCAGCTGGACTAGCGGCTCCTACAATGAGCAGTTCTTC. The V and J genes are TRBV15 and TRBJ2-1, with TRBD2 matching 10 bases. In germline, CDR1 is LNHNV, CDR2 YYDKDF (reference sequence). The ends lost 5 bases at V and 0 bases at J; junction bases unmatched: 1. This CDR3 is built from 15 residues.

This chain links TRBV29-1 with TRBJ2-3; the D is unclear. Trimming left V 8 bases short and J 3 bases short, with 12 bases between. The CDR3 is 12 residues long. CDR1 is SQVTM, CDR2 ANQGSEA, per germline. DNA for the CDR3: TGCAGCACCTCGGACGGAACAGATACGCAGTATTTT. Its translation: CSTSDGTDTQYF.

The J gene is TRBJ2-4, the V gene TRBV3-1 (or the pseudogene TRBV3-2), with D perhaps matching TRBD2 (6 bases). Germline V CDR1 and CDR2: LGHDT, YNNKEL (reference sequence). The CDR3 spans 17 residues. V lost 4 bases and J 0 bases, leaving 16 bases between the germline ends. CDR3: CASSPLGGEIAKNIQYF. The CDR3, as DNA: TGTGCCAGCAGCCCCCTAGGAGGGGAAATAGCCAAAAACATTCAGTACTTC.

V usage is TRBV19 and J usage is TRBJ2-1; 8 bases are shared with TRBD1. The CDR3 loop spans 15 amino acids. V shed 6 bases, J shed 3 bases, and the junction held 7 bases outside the gene matches. Germline loops: CDR1 LNHDA, CDR2 SQIVND (reference sequence). CDR3 sequence (DNA): TGTGCCAGTAGCCCAGGGGGCCGGAACTACAATGAGCAGTTCTTC. This encodes CASSPGGRNYNEQFF.

V gene TRBV9 combines with J gene TRBJ2-1; 12 nucleotides match TRBD2. CDR1 is SGDLS and CDR2 is YYNGEE in the germline V gene. V lost 3 bases, J lost 0 bases, and 10 bases stayed unmatched. The CDR3 is made up of 19 amino acids. The CDR3 DNA sequence: TGTGCCAGCAGCGACCCAGGACTAGCGGGATTTAGCTCCTACAATGAGCAGTTCTTC. It specifies CASSDPGLAGFSSYNEQFF. Using reference TRBV9 and TRBJ2-1 for the parts outside the CDR3, the full variable domain is DSGVTQTPKHLITATGQRVTLRCSPRSGDLSVYWYQQSLDQGLQFLIQYYNGEERAKGNILERFSAQQFPDLHSELNLSSLELGDSALYFCASSDPGLAGFSSYNEQFFGPGTRLTVL.

The gene calls are TRBV27 and TRBJ1-1, with 8 bases that match TRBD1. V was pared by 1 base and J by 0 bases, with 4 bases of the junction left unmatched. The germline V gene encodes CDR1 MNHEY and CDR2 SMNVEV (reference sequence). CDR3 size: 16 residues. The CDR3 protein is CASSLWTGTVNTEAFF. CDR3 nucleotides: TGTGCCAGCAGTTTATGGACAGGGACGGTGAACACTGAAGCTTTCTTT.

V is TRBV5-1 and J is TRBJ1-2, with 7 bases matching TRBD1. After removal of 2 bases from V and 4 bases from J, the junction contained 5 bases not matched to a gene. Germline V gene data show CDR1 as SGHRS and CDR2 as YFSETQ. The CDR3 covers 14 residues. CDR3 bases: TGCGCCAGCAGCTTAACAGGGGTGGGCTATGGCTACACCTTC. Its protein product is CASSLTGVGYGYTF. Based on the CDR3 plus reference TRBV5-1 and TRBJ1-2, the full variable domain is KAGVTQTPRYLIKTRGQQVTLSCSPISGHRSVSWYQQTPGQGLQFLFEYFSETQRNKGNFPGRFSGRQFSNSRSEMNVSTLELGDSALYLCASSLTGVGYGYTFGSGTRLTVV.

The chain is built from TRBV5-1 and TRBJ1-2, with TRBD1 identical over 7 bases. Germline V CDR1 and CDR2: SGHRS, YFSETQ. J lost 4 bases, V lost 1 base, and 7 bases had no gene match. This CDR3 spans 15 amino acids. CDR3 amino acids: CASSLTGAQLYGYTF. In nucleotides, the CDR3 is TGCGCCAGCAGCTTGACAGGGGCGCAACTCTATGGCTACACCTTC. Together with reference TRBV5-1 and TRBJ1-2, the CDR3 gives the full variable domain: KAGVTQTPRYLIKTRGQQVTLSCSPISGHRSVSWYQQTPGQGLQFLFEYFSETQRNKGNFPGRFSGRQFSNSRSEMNVSTLELGDSALYLCASSLTGAQLYGYTFGSGTRLTVV.

This clone was seen a single time. This sequence joins TRBV9 and TRBJ2-1; D is possibly TRBD1 (6 bases). In germline, CDR1 is SGDLS, CDR2 YYNGEE. V shed 4 bases and J shed 4 bases, with 18 bases lying between them. The CDR3 is made up of 16 amino acids. Here the CDR3 DNA reads TGTGCCAGCAGCAAGACAGGCGGTCGGGAATACAATGAGCAGTTCTTC. It yields the protein CASSKTGGREYNEQFF.

This clone has only a few counts. The gene calls are TRBV30 and TRBJ2-7; TRBD1 agrees at 9 bases. After removal of 0 bases from V and 7 bases from J, the junction contained 4 bases not matched to a gene. Germline CDR1 is GTSNPN and CDR2 is SVGIG (reference sequence). There are 13 residues in the CDR3. The CDR3 sequence: CAWSVQGAGEQYF. DNA of the CDR3: TGTGCCTGGAGTGTACAGGGGGCAGGGGAGCAGTACTTC.

This clone turned up a few times. The chain is built from TRBV4-2 and TRBJ2-1; TRBD2 matches at 14 bases. Trimming removed 4 bases from V and 3 bases from J; junction bases left unmatched: 8. This CDR3 is built from 18 residues. Germline V gives CDR1 LGHNA, CDR2 YNFKEQ. The CDR3 DNA is TGTGCCAGCAGCCTAGCCGGGACTAGCGGGAGTATCTACAATGAGCAGTTCTTC. Translating it yields CASSLAGTSGSIYNEQFF.

In its sample, this clone was seen once. The V call is TRBV5-1, the J call TRBJ1-1; D not certain. Between the trimmed V and J ends, which lost 3 bases and 3 bases, there was a span of 12 bases. The CDR3 contains 14 residues. The germline gives CDR1 SGHRS, CDR2 YFSETQ. The CDR3 coding sequence is TGCGCCAGCAGCTATAAAACGGGTGACACTGAAGCTTTCTTT. It encodes CASSYKTGDTEAFF.

This clone has just one count. The chain is built from TRBV7-8 and TRBJ1-3; D is possibly TRBD1 (5 bases). CDR1 and CDR2 from the germline V gene are SGHVS and FQNEAQ. V lost 4 bases and J 2 bases, leaving 12 bases between the germline ends. The CDR3 extends over 15 amino acids. Here the CDR3 reads CASSSGWGAGNTIYF. DNA for the CDR3: TGTGCCAGCAGCTCCGGGTGGGGGGCTGGAAACACCATATATTTT.

CDR3 residues: CASSDPSGSQAGTQYF. The CDR3 DNA is TGTGCCAGCAGTGATCCTAGCGGGAGTCAAGCGGGAACGCAGTATTTT. The rearrangement links TRBV2 to TRBJ2-3; 10 bases are shared with TRBD2. Germline V gene data show CDR1 as SNHLY and CDR2 as FYNNEI. V trimming: 3 bases; J trimming: 9 bases; junction bases outside the gene matches: 12. The CDR3 loop spans 16 amino acids.